The text below deals with one TCR beta chain. Its antigen remains unknown. RNA served as the template for amplifying TCR beta CDR3 regions. Second-round multiplex PCR followed a first-round RT-PCR using HTBI primers. A single record per CDR3 protein comes from TCRdb applying MiXCR to the multiplex PCR reads. The table includes around 1.1 million distinct CDR3 sequences, roughly two fifths detected once. This sample was included in a study of Graves' ophthalmopathy and Graves' hyperthyroidism. At the level of the study: Ophthalmopathy absent within 18 months of follow-up marked hyperthyroidism as stable. Whole-study results and caveats: Blood contained most expanded thyroid clonotypes exceeding 0.001 frequency.

Per germline, CDR1 SQVTM and CDR2 ANQGSEA. V lost 7 bases, J lost 6 bases, and 7 bases stayed unmatched. There are 15 residues in the CDR3. Aged 18 to 65, hyperthyroidism patients had new diagnoses of under 2 months' duration. Sequenced sample: peripheral blood or thyroid tissue (not recorded which). The receptor comes from an adult man with Graves' hyperthyroidism. This chain connects TRBV29-1 to TRBJ2-2, with TRBD2 matching 14 bases. The CDR3 nucleotides are TGCAGCGCTCAAGGGGGACTAGCGGGAGCCGGGGAGCTGTTTTTT. It specifies CSAQGGLAGAGELFF.